The 10 T cell receptor beta chains listed next were all sequenced from one sample in a study of response to subunit inactivated influenza vaccine. TCRdb called the RT-PCR reads again in MiXCR, with one record for every CDR3 protein. The repertoire holds 490,000 or so distinct CDR3 sequences, with about 8% as singletons. The source was PBMCs from blood, collected less than 30 months after vaccination. These receptors all come from a man between 50 and 69 years old who received an inactivated influenza vaccine.

The J gene is TRBJ2-3, the V gene TRBV4-2; TRBD2 agrees at 14 bases. CDR1 LGHNA and CDR2 YNFKEQ come from the germline V gene. CDR3 length: 17 amino acids. The junction had 7 bases not matched to a gene; V was cut back by 4 bases and J by 4 bases. CDR3 in DNA: TGTGCCAGCAGCCCAGGGACTAGCGGGGGATTAGCAGATACGCAGTATTTT. It specifies CASSPGTSGGLADTQYF.

This clonotype has more than one count but fewer than ten. At one end the junction does not follow the germline gene, possibly because of a read error. The chain recombines TRBV15 with TRBJ2-7, with a weak D call TRBD2 (6 bases). The V gene's germline CDR1 is LNHNV and CDR2 YYDKDF (reference sequence). The CDR3 has 15 amino acids. CDR3 in DNA: TGTGCCACCAGCAGAGAGAAGGATGTGGGAGGCGAGCAATACTTC. This encodes CATSREKDVGGEQYF.

The table lists this clonotype with a few counts. The chain joins TRBV9 to TRBJ2-3; the D gene could be TRBD1 or TRBD2 (5 bases each). Germline V gene lookup returns CDR1 SGDLS and CDR2 YYNGEE. Trimming took 3 bases from V and 2 from J, leaving 7 bases between them. This CDR3 is 13 amino acids long. In nucleotides, the CDR3 is TGTGCCAGCAGCGGAGGGACCACAGATACGCAGTATTTT. Amino acid sequence: CASSGGTTDTQYF.

This clonotype occurred many times. This chain links TRBV10-3 with TRBJ2-2, with 9 bases aligning to TRBD2. The V gene end was trimmed by 6 bases and the J gene end by 5 bases; junction bases not matched to a gene: 7. The CDR3 has 15 residues. The germline CDR1 and CDR2 sequences are ENHRY and SYGVKD. The CDR3 bases are TGTGCCATCAGCGCAGGACTAGCGTGGACCGGGGAGCTGTTTTTT. It specifies CAISAGLAWTGELFF.

This clonotype occurred a few times. The V gene is TRBV5-1, the J gene TRBJ2-5; the D gene is possibly TRBD1 (5 bases). Looked up from germline, CDR1 is SGHRS and CDR2 is YFSETQ. V was shortened by 6 bases and J by 10 bases, with 19 bases between the two germline ends. The CDR3 has 13 amino acids. The CDR3 spells CASKASRGRSQYF. CDR3 nucleotides: TGCGCCAGCAAAGCCAGTAGGGGCAGGAGCCAGTACTTC.

V usage is TRBV5-1 and J usage is TRBJ2-3, with D uncertain. The CDR3 is 17 residues long. The germline CDR1 and CDR2 sequences are SGHRS and YFSETQ. V gave up 1 base and J gave up 0 bases, with 15 bases separating them. The CDR3, as DNA: TGCGCCAGCAGCTTGAGGCGAGTCATTACTAGCACAGATACGCAGTATTTT. Its protein is CASSLRRVITSTDTQYF.

There are many counts of this clonotype. The chain links TRBV20-1 to TRBJ2-3; 8 bases line up with TRBD2. The V gene's germline CDR1 is DFQATT and CDR2 SNEGSKA (reference sequence). The CDR3 covers 14 residues. The junction had 3 bases not matched to a gene; V was cut back by 0 bases and J by 4 bases. CDR3 sequence reads: CSARDSGIADTQYF. In nucleotides, the CDR3 is TGCAGTGCTAGAGATAGCGGGATAGCAGATACGCAGTATTTT.

V usage is TRBV29-1 and J usage is TRBJ2-7; D gene unclear. CDR1 is SQVTM, CDR2 ANQGSEA, per germline. The V gene lost 4 bases and the J gene lost 0 bases, with 10 bases spanning the gap. The CDR3 extends over 13 amino acids. CDR3 loop: CSVGIGSSYEQYF. CDR3 bases: TGCAGCGTTGGGATAGGGTCCTCCTACGAGCAGTACTTC.

The rearrangement uses TRBV12-3 or TRBV12-4 and TRBJ2-5; 7 bases map to TRBD1. The CDR3 length is 12 residues. Unmatched junction bases numbered 1, after V lost 6 bases and J lost 3 bases. The CDR3 DNA reads TGTGCCAGCAGCGGACAGGAAGAGACCCAGTACTTC. Protein product: CASSGQEETQYF.

This clonotype was picked up a small number of times. The chain employs TRBV4-3 and TRBJ1-6; D not certain. From germline, CDR1 is LGHNA and CDR2 YSLEER. The length of the CDR3 is 14 residues. The V and J ends lost 0 bases and 8 bases respectively, with 8 bases between them. As DNA, the CDR3 is TGCGCCAGCAGCCAAGATTCCGGGCATTCACCCCTCCACTTT. It is translated as CASSQDSGHSPLHF.